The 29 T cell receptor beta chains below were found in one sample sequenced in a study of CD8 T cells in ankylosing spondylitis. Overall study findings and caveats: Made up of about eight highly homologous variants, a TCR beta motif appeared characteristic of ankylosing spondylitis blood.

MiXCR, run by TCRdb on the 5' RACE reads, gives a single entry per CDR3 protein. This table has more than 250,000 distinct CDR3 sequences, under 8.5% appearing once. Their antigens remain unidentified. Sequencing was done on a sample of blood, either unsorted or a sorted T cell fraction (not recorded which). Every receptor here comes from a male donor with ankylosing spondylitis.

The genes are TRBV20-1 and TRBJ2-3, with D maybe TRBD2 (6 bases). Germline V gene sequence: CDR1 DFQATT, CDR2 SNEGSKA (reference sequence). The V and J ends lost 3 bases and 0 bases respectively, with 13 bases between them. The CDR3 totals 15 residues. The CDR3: CSASASGVSTDTQYF. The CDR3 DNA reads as TGCAGTGCTAGTGCTTCGGGGGTTAGCACAGATACGCAGTATTTT.

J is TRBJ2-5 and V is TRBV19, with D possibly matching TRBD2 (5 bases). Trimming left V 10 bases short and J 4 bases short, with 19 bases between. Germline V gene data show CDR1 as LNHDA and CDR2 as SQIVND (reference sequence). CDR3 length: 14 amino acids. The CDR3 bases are TGTGCCACCCGATCAGGCCGAGGGATAGAGACCCAGTACTTC. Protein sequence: CATRSGRGIETQYF.

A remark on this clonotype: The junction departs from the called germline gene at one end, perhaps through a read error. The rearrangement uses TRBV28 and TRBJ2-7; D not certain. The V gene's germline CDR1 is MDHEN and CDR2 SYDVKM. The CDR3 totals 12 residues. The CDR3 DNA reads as TGTGCCAGCACAGCTTTCTCCCACGAGCAGTACTTC. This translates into CASTAFSHEQYF.

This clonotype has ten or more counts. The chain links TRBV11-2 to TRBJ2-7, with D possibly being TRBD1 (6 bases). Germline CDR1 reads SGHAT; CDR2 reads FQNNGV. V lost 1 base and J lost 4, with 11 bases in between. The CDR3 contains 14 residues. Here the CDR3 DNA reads TGTGCCAGCAGCTTAGCGCGGACAGTTTACGAGCAGTACTTC. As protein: CASSLARTVYEQYF.

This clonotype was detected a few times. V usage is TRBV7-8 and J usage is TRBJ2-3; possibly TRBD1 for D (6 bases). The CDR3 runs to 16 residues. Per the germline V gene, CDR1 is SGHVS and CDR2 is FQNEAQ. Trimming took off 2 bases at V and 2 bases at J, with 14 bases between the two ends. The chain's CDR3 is CASSLLAGDNTDTQYF. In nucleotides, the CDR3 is TGTGCCAGCAGCTTACTAGCTGGGGACAACACAGATACGCAGTATTTT. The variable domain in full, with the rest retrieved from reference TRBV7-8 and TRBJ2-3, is GAGVSQSPRYKVAKRGQDVALRCDPISGHVSLFWYQQALGQGPEFLTYFQNEAQLDKSGLPSDRFFAERPEGSVSTLKIQRTQQEDSAVYLCASSLLAGDNTDTQYFGPGTRLTVL.

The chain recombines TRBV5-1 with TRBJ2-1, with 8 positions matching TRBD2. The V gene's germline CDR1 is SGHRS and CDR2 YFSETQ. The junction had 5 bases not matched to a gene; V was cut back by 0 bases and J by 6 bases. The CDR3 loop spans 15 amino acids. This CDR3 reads CASSLDGSGGNEQFF. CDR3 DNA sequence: TGCGCCAGCAGCTTGGACGGAAGCGGGGGCAATGAGCAGTTCTTC. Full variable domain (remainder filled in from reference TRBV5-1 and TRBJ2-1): KAGVTQTPRYLIKTRGQQVTLSCSPISGHRSVSWYQQTPGQGLQFLFEYFSETQRNKGNFPGRFSGRQFSNSRSEMNVSTLELGDSALYLCASSLDGSGGNEQFFGPGTRLTVL.

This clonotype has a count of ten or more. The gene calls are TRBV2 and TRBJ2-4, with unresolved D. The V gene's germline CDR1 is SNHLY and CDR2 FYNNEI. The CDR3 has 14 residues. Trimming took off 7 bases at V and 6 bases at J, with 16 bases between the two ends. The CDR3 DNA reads TGTGCCAGCACGCCCGTTGGGTCGGGAAACATTCAGTACTTC. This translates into CASTPVGSGNIQYF.

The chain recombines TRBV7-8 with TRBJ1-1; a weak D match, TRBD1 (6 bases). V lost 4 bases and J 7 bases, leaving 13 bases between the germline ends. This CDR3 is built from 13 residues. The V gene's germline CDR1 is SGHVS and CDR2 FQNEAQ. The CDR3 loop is CASSSTGQGEAFF. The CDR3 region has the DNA TGTGCCAGCAGCTCGACAGGACAAGGTGAAGCTTTCTTT.

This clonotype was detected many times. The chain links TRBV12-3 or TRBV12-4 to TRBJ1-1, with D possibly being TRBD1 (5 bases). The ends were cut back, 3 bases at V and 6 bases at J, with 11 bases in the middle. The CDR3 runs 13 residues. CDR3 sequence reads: CASSFMAGAEAFF. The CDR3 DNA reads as TGTGCCAGCAGTTTTATGGCGGGGGCTGAAGCTTTCTTT.

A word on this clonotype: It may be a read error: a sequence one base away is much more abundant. The DNA of the CDR3 is TGTGCCAGCAGCTCTAGCGGGCGCCGAAATATGCAGTATTTT. This encodes CASSSSGRRNMQYF. The chain combines TRBV28 with TRBJ2-3; 8 positions agree with TRBD2. V shed 6 bases and J 11 bases; nucleotides not matched to a gene: 13. The CDR3 spans 14 residues. The V gene's germline CDR1 is MDHEN and CDR2 SYDVKM.

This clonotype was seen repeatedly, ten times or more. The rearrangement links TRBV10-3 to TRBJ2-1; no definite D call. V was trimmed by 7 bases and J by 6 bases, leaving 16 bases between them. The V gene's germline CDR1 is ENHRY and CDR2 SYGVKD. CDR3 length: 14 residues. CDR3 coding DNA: TGTGCCATCAAGGCCGGGTACTCGTCCAATGAGCAGTTCTTC. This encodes CAIKAGYSSNEQFF.

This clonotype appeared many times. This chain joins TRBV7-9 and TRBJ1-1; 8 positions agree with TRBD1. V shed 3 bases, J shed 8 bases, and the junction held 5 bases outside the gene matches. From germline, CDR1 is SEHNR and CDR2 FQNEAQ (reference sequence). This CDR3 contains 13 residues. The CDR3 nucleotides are TGTGCCAGCAGCTTTGGGACAGGCCGCGAAGCTTTCTTT. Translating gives CASSFGTGREAFF. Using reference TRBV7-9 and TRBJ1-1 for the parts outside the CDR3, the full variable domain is DTGVSQNPRHKITKRGQNVTFRCDPISEHNRLYWYRQTLGQGPEFLTYFQNEAQLEKSRLLSDRFSAERPKGSFSTLEIQRTEQGDSAMYLCASSFGTGREAFFGQGTRLTVV.

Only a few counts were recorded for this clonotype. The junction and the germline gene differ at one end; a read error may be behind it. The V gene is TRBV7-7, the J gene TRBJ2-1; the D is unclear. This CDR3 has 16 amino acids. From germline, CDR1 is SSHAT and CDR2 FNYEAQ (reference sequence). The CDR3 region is CASSSALSSSYNEQFF. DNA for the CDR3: TGTGCTAGCAGCTCTGCTCTATCGAGCTCCTACAATGAGCAGTTCTTC.

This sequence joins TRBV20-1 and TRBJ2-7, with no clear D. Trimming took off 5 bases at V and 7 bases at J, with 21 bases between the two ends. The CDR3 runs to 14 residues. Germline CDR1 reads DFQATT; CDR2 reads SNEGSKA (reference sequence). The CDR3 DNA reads TGCAGTGCTTCACCCCCCCGCCGGCCCGATGAGCAGTACTTC. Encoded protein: CSASPPRRPDEQYF.

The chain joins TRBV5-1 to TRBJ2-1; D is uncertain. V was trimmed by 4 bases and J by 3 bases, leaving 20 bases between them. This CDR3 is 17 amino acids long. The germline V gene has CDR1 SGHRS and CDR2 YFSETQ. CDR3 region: CASSGSSGALGYNEQFF. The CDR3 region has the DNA TGCGCCAGCAGCGGAAGTTCTGGAGCCCTCGGCTACAATGAGCAGTTCTTC.

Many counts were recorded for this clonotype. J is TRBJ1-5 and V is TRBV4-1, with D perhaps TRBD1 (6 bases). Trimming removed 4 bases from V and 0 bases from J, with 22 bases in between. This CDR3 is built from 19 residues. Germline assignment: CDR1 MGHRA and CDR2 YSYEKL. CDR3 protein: CASSPYGWDTDYSNQPQHF. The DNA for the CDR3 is TGCGCCAGCAGCCCCTATGGTTGGGACACCGATTATAGCAATCAGCCCCAGCATTTT.

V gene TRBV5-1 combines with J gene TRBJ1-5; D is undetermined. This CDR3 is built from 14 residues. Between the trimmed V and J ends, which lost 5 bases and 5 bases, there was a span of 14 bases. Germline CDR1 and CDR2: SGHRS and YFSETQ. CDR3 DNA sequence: TGCGCCAGCAGTTTAGATGGTTCGTATCAGCCCCAGCATTTT. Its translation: CASSLDGSYQPQHF.

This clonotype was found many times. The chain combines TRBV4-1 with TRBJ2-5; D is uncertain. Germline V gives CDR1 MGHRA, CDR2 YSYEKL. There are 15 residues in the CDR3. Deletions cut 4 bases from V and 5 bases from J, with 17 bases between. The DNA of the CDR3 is TGCGCCAGCAGCCGAAGACAAGAATCCTTGGAGACCCAGTACTTC. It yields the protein CASSRRQESLETQYF.

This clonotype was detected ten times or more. CDR3 sequence (DNA): TGTGCCATCAGGGGACAGGAGTATGGCTACACCTTC. Its translation: CAIRGQEYGYTF. The chain links TRBV10-3 to TRBJ1-2; 8 bases agree with TRBD1. V was clipped by 6 bases and J by 5 bases; unmatched bases: 2. This CDR3 spans 12 amino acids. CDR1 is ENHRY, CDR2 SYGVKD, per germline.

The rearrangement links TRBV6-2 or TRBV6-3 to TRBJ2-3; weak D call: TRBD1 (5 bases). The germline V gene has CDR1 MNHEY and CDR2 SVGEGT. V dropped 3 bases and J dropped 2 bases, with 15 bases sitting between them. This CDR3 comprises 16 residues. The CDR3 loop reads CASSYTGRPPTDTQYF. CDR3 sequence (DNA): TGTGCCAGCAGTTATACAGGAAGGCCCCCCACAGATACGCAGTATTTT.

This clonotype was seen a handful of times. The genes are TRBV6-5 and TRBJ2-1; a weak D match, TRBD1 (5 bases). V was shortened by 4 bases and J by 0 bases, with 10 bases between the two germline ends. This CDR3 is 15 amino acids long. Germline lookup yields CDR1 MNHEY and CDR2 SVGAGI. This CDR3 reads CASSSRQSSYNEQFF. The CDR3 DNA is TGTGCCAGCAGTTCCCGACAGAGCTCCTACAATGAGCAGTTCTTC.

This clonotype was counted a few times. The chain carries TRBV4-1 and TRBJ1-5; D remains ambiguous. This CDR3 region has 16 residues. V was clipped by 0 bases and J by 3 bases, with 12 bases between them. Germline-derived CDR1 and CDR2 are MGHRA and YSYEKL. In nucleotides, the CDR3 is TGCGCCAGCAGCCAAGACCAAATCAGTCACAATCAGCCCCAGCATTTT. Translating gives CASSQDQISHNQPQHF.

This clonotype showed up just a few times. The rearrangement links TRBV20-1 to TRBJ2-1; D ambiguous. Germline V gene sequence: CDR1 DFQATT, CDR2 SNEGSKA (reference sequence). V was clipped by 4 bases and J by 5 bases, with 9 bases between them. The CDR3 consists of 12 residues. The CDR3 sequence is CSATDGNNEQFF. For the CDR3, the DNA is TGCAGTGCTACAGACGGAAACAATGAGCAGTTCTTC.

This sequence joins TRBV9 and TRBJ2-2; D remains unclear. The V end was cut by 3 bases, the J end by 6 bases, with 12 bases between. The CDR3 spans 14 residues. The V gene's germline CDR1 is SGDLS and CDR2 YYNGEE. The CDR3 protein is CASSDVSGPGELFF. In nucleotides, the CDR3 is TGTGCCAGCAGCGACGTCTCCGGACCCGGGGAGCTGTTTTTT.

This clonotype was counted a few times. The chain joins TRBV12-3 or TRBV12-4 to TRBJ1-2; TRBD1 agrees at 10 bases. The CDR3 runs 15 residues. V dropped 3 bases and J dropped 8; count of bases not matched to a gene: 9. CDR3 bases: TGTGCCAGCAGTTTGTCCCTCGGACAGGGGGTCGGCTACACCTTC. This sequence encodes CASSLSLGQGVGYTF.

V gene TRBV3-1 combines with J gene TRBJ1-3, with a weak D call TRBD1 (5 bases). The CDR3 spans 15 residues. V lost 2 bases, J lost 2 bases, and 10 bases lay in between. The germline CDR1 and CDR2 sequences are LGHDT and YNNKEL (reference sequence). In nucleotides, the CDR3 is TGTGCCAGCAGCCAACAGCGACAGACTGGAAACACCATATATTTT. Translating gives CASSQQRQTGNTIYF. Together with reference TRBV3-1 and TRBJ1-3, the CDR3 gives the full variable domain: DTAVSQTPKYLVTQMGNDKSIKCEQNLGHDTMYWYKQDSKKFLKIMFSYNNKELIINETVPNRFSPKSPDKAHLNLHINSLELGDSAVYFCASSQQRQTGNTIYFGEGSWLTVV.

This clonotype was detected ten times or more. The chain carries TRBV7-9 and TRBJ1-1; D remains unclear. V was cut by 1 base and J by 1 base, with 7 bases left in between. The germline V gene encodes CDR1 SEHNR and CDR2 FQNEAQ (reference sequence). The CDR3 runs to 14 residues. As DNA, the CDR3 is TGTGCCAGCAGCTTAGGTGCGGGGAACACTGAAGCTTTCTTT. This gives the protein CASSLGAGNTEAFF. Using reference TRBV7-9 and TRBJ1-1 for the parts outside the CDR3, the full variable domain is DTGVSQNPRHKITKRGQNVTFRCDPISEHNRLYWYRQTLGQGPEFLTYFQNEAQLEKSRLLSDRFSAERPKGSFSTLEIQRTEQGDSAMYLCASSLGAGNTEAFFGQGTRLTVV.

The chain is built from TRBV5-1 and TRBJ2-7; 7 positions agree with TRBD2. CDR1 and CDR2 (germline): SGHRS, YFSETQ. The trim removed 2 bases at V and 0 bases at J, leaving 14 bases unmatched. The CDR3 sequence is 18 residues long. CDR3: CASSFAPDGLAVSYEQYF. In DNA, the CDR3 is TGCGCCAGCAGCTTTGCCCCGGATGGGCTAGCGGTCTCCTACGAGCAGTACTTC.

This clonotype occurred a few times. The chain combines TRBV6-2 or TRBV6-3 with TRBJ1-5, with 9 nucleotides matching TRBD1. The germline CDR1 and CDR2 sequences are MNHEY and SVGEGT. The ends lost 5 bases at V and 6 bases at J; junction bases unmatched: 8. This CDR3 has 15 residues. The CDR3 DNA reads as TGTGCCAGCAGTCCGAACAGGGGGCTGGGTCAGCCCCAGCATTTT. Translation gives CASSPNRGLGQPQHF.